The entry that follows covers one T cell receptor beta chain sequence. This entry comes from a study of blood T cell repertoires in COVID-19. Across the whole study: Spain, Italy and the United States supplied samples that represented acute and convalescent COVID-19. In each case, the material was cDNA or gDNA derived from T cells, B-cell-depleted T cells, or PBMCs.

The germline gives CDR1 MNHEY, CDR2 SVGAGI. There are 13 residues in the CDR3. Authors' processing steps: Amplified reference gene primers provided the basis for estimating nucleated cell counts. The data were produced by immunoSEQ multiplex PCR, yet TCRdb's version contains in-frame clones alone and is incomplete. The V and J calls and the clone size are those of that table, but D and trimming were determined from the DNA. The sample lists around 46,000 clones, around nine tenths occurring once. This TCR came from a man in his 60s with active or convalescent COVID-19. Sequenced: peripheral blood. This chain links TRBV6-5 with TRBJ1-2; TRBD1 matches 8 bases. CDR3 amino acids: CAISPDRGSGYTF. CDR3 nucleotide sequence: TGTGCTATCTCCCCCGACAGGGGATCTGGCTACACCTTC.